One and the same sample provided the 17 T cell receptor beta chains below, sequenced in a study of T cell repertoires in cytomegalovirus infection. These receptors have no known antigen. TCRdb fed the reads into MiXCR, producing one record per CDR3 protein. This table holds 200,000 to 250,000 distinct CDR3 sequences, approximately 40% found once. This sample comprised CD8+ T cells from cultured PBMCs, obtained from culture after CMV antigen stimulation. These receptors came from a human donor in good health (CMV status not recorded). Some clones in this sample may be carry-over from other donors' samples.

This chain connects TRBV20-1 to TRBJ2-5; no reliable D call. The V end lost 1 base, the J end lost 5 bases, and 20 bases lay between the germline ends. CDR3 size: 16 residues. Germline lookup yields CDR1 DFQATT and CDR2 SNEGSKA (reference sequence). This CDR3 is CSARAQPWTITETQYF. The CDR3 nucleotides are TGCAGTGCTAGAGCCCAACCGTGGACCATAACCGAGACCCAGTACTTC.

The sample holds a few counts of this clonotype. The chain couples TRBV6-5 to TRBJ1-3; 9 bases line up with TRBD1. Looked up from germline, CDR1 is MNHEY and CDR2 is SVGAGI. V trimming: 6 bases; J trimming: 0 bases; junction bases outside the gene matches: 3. CDR3 length: 15 residues. The CDR3 region is CASSRQGDSGNTIYF. CDR3 in DNA: TGTGCCAGCAGCCGACAGGGGGACTCTGGAAACACCATATATTTT.

This clonotype was counted between two and nine times. The rearrangement links TRBV12-3 or TRBV12-4 to TRBJ1-1, with D possibly matching TRBD1 (6 bases). V lost 4 bases, J lost 1 base, and 25 bases lay in between. This CDR3 spans 19 amino acids. The CDR3 here is CASSSSSSGGGQRNTEAFF. The CDR3 DNA sequence: TGTGCCAGCAGTTCAAGCAGTAGTGGGGGGGGGCAGAGGAACACTGAAGCTTTCTTT.

The V call is TRBV2, the J call TRBJ1-3; D possibly corresponds to TRBD1 (6 bases). The CDR3 consists of 13 residues. Germline CDR1 and CDR2: SNHLY and FYNNEI. The V gene lost 11 bases and the J gene lost 2 bases, with 13 bases spanning the gap. DNA for the CDR3: TGTGCCGCGGGGGGCGGGACTGGAAACACCATATATTTT. Its protein product is CAAGGGTGNTIYF.

The chain combines TRBV3-1 with TRBJ2-1; 14 nucleotides line up with TRBD2. Germline V CDR1 and CDR2: LGHDT, YNNKEL (reference sequence). Germline trimming cut 0 bases from V and 9 bases from J; bases unmatched to any gene: 7. The CDR3 is made up of 17 amino acids. CDR3 nucleotides: TGTGCCAGCAGCCAAGAGCAGACTAGCGGGAGGGGCGGTGAGCAGTTCTTC. Translating gives CASSQEQTSGRGGEQFF.

This chain uses TRBV6-5 with TRBJ2-7; D gene unclear. V was pared by 2 bases and J by 4 bases, with 9 bases between. CDR1 is MNHEY, CDR2 SVGAGI, per germline. The CDR3 has 13 amino acids. This CDR3 reads CASSYGERYEQYF. For the CDR3, the DNA is TGTGCCAGCAGTTACGGGGAAAGGTACGAGCAGTACTTC.

This clonotype was seen ten or more times. The chain employs TRBV4-1 and TRBJ2-7; 7 nucleotides agree with TRBD1. This CDR3 region has 16 residues. Germline values: CDR1 MGHRA, CDR2 YSYEKL. Germline trimming cut 1 base from V and 2 bases from J; bases unmatched to any gene: 8. The CDR3 DNA reads TGCGCCAGCAGCCAAGGGCCCGACAGGGCAACCTACGAGCAGTACTTC. Protein: CASSQGPDRATYEQYF.

The chain combines TRBV7-3 with TRBJ2-5; 8 bases fit TRBD1. Trimming at V came to 5 bases and at J to 3 bases, leaving 2 bases not matched to a gene. This CDR3 is 13 amino acids long. CDR1 and CDR2 from the germline V gene are SGHTA and FQGTGA. The CDR3 here is CASSPTGEETQYF. The CDR3 bases are TGTGCCAGCAGCCCGACAGGGGAAGAGACCCAGTACTTC.

The chain's CDR3 is CSVELAGGAETQYF. The DNA for the CDR3 is TGCAGCGTTGAACTAGCGGGAGGTGCGGAGACCCAGTACTTC. The V gene is TRBV29-1, the J gene TRBJ2-5, with 11 bases identical to TRBD2. CDR3 length equals 14 residues. The junction had 4 bases not matched to a gene; V was cut back by 2 bases and J by 5 bases. CDR1 SQVTM and CDR2 ANQGSEA come from the germline V gene.

This clonotype appeared a few times. The chain recombines TRBV20-1 with TRBJ2-5; 9 bases fit TRBD2. Germline assignment: CDR1 DFQATT and CDR2 SNEGSKA (reference sequence). This CDR3 has 17 amino acids. V dropped 2 bases and J dropped 3; count of bases not matched to a gene: 13. The CDR3 nucleotides are TGCAGTGCTAGAAGTAGGGCGGGAGGGCCGAGGAAAGAGACCCAGTACTTC. Residues: CSARSRAGGPRKETQYF.

This clonotype is a singleton in its sample. The CDR3 region has the DNA TGTGCCAGCAGACAAGGGGGGAGCAATCAGCCCCAGCATTTT. Translated: CASRQGGSNQPQHF. The V and J genes are TRBV12-3 or TRBV12-4 and TRBJ1-5; weak D call: TRBD1 (6 bases). The CDR3 spans 14 residues. V was shortened by 6 bases and J by 1 base, with 10 bases between the two germline ends.

The chain combines TRBV12-3 or TRBV12-4 with TRBJ2-7; TRBD2 might be the D (6 bases). CDR3 length: 12 residues. V lost 6 bases, J lost 6 bases, and 12 bases lay in between. The CDR3 bases are TGTGCCAGCAGACTAGCACTAGGCGAGCAGTACTTC. This gives the protein CASRLALGEQYF.

The chain joins TRBV13 to TRBJ1-6; 7 positions agree with TRBD1. V lost 5 bases and J lost 7; bases outside the gene matches: 8. Germline V lookup: CDR1 PRHDT, CDR2 FYEKMQ (reference sequence). CDR3 size: 15 residues. The CDR3 DNA reads TGTGCCAGCAGCCGATACAGGGGCCCCAATTCACCCCTCCACTTT. Residues: CASSRYRGPNSPLHF.

The V and J genes are TRBV9 and TRBJ1-2; a weak D match, TRBD1 (5 bases). The ends were cut back, 0 bases at V and 4 bases at J, with 10 bases in the middle. The CDR3 sequence is 14 residues long. Per germline, CDR1 SGDLS and CDR2 YYNGEE. The CDR3 nucleotides read TGTGCCAGCAGCGTAGGGAAGGGGCCCTATGGCTACACCTTC. Translating it yields CASSVGKGPYGYTF.

The rearrangement links TRBV5-6 to TRBJ2-2; no clear D gene. Trimming removed 4 bases at V and 5 bases at J, with 15 bases between. Looked up from germline, CDR1 is SGHDT and CDR2 is YYEEEE. This CDR3 contains 15 residues. The CDR3 is CASSPFWQVTGELFF. The CDR3, as DNA: TGTGCCAGCAGCCCCTTTTGGCAGGTGACCGGGGAGCTGTTTTTT.

This clonotype was picked up a small number of times. The chain joins TRBV2 to TRBJ2-1, with TRBD1 identical over 7 bases. J was trimmed by 0 bases and V by 5 bases; bases with no gene match: 7. This CDR3 has 16 amino acids. Germline lookup yields CDR1 SNHLY and CDR2 FYNNEI. The DNA of the CDR3 is TGTGCCAGCAGTAAAAGGGACAGCGGCTCCTACAATGAGCAGTTCTTC. Translating it yields CASSKRDSGSYNEQFF.

For this clonotype: The junction shows a germline mismatch at one end, possibly a read error. The CDR3 loop reads CASSLSEGLAKNIQYF. Written as DNA, the CDR3 is TGTGCCAGCAGTCTATCCGAGGGACTAGCCAAAAACATTCAGTACTTC. The rearrangement uses TRBV27 and TRBJ2-4, with D perhaps TRBD2 (6 bases). This CDR3 has 16 residues. The germline V gene has CDR1 MNHEY and CDR2 SMNVEV (reference sequence).